This T cell receptor (beta chain) is from a study of blood T cell repertoires in COVID-19. Some clones are missing from TCRdb's copy, which holds only in-frame ones; the method was immunoSEQ multiplex PCR. Among about 480,000 clones listed, over 75% were seen once. Germline V gene sequence: CDR1 SNHLY, CDR2 FYNNEI. Trimming took off 0 bases at V and 14 bases at J, with 10 bases between the two ends. There are 12 residues in the CDR3. The chain has TRBV2 and TRBJ1-4, with D possibly TRBD1 on 6 matching bases. This receptor was obtained from a woman between 35 and 50 years old who had recovered from COVID-19. The sample consisted of PBMCs or T cells enriched from blood (not recorded which). The CDR3 DNA reads as TGTGCCAGCAGTGAAGCGCCAGGGGATCTGTTTTTT. Its protein product is CASSEAPGDLFF.